The next 13 T cell receptor beta chains were all read from a single sample in a study of blood T cell repertoires in COVID-19. Sequencing used immunoSEQ multiplex PCR; TCRdb keeps in-frame clones, though not all of them. The sample lists fewer than 250,000 clones; 81% were seen once. Sequencing was done on a sample of PBMCs or T cells enriched from blood (not recorded which). The source of these receptors is a woman in her fifties or sixties with acute COVID-19.

The rearrangement joins TRBV5-1 to TRBJ2-7; 10 bases align to TRBD1. The CDR3 spans 15 residues. V lost 0 bases and J lost 4; bases outside the gene matches: 4. Germline-derived CDR1 and CDR2 are SGHRS and YFSETQ. DNA of the CDR3: TGCGCCAGCAGCTTGGTTGGGACAGGGGAATACGAGCAGTACTTC. It encodes CASSLVGTGEYEQYF.

In its sample, this clone was seen once. V gene TRBV2 combines with J gene TRBJ2-2; TRBD1 matches 12 bases. Germline V gene lookup returns CDR1 SNHLY and CDR2 FYNNEI. CDR3 size: 14 residues. J gave up 8 bases and V 8 bases, and 6 bases lay outside the gene matches. CDR3 protein: CASVGQGAAGELFF. CDR3 nucleotide sequence: TGTGCCAGCGTGGGACAGGGGGCAGCTGGGGAGCTGTTTTTT.

This clone showed up many times. The genes are TRBV5-4 and TRBJ2-5; 8 nucleotides match TRBD2. CDR3 length equals 16 residues. The V gene end was trimmed by 4 bases and the J gene end by 0 bases; junction bases not matched to a gene: 8. CDR1 and CDR2 from the germline V gene are SGHNT and YYREEE (reference sequence). This CDR3 reads CASSRKSGGDQETQYF. The CDR3 DNA reads as TGTGCCAGCAGCAGGAAGAGCGGGGGAGACCAAGAGACCCAGTACTTC.

This rearrangement joins TRBV7-8 to TRBJ2-7; 8 positions match TRBD1. The CDR3 is 14 residues long. The ends lost 5 bases at V and 0 bases at J; junction bases unmatched: 3. Germline V gene data show CDR1 as SGHVS and CDR2 as FQNEAQ. In DNA form, the CDR3 reads TGTGCCAGCAGCCGACAGGGGCCCTCCTACGAGCAGTACTTC. This encodes CASSRQGPSYEQYF.

This chain uses TRBV5-6 with TRBJ2-2, with TRBD1 identical over 8 bases. Germline assignment: CDR1 SGHDT and CDR2 YYEEEE. This CDR3 is built from 15 residues. J gave up 2 bases and V 5 bases, and 5 bases lay outside the gene matches. This CDR3 is CASRPGGKNTGELFF. Here the CDR3 DNA reads TGTGCCAGCAGACCAGGGGGCAAAAACACCGGGGAGCTGTTTTTT.

J is TRBJ1-2 and V is TRBV20-1, with D maybe TRBD1 (5 bases). Germline CDR1 is DFQATT and CDR2 is SNEGSKA (reference sequence). CDR3 length: 11 amino acids. Trimming removed 6 bases at V and 8 bases at J, with 13 bases between. The CDR3 here is CSAVGAHGYTF. The CDR3 DNA sequence: TGCAGTGCCGTAGGGGCGCACGGCTACACCTTC.

V is TRBV28 and J is TRBJ1-2; the D gene is possibly TRBD1 (5 bases). V was shortened by 2 bases and J by 5 bases, with 12 bases between the two germline ends. Germline V gene sequence: CDR1 MDHEN, CDR2 SYDVKM. This CDR3 contains 14 residues. The CDR3 sequence is CASSLGQGGYGYTF. The DNA of the CDR3 is TGTGCCAGCAGTTTAGGGCAGGGAGGTTATGGCTACACCTTC.

The sample holds a few counts of this clone. The chain links TRBV7-9 to TRBJ1-5; TRBD1 aligns across 7 bases. Trimming at V came to 5 bases and at J to 4 bases, leaving 8 bases not matched to a gene. The CDR3 has 15 amino acids. The germline gives CDR1 SEHNR, CDR2 FQNEAQ (reference sequence). The CDR3 bases are TGTGCCAGCAGCCTCGCGGACAGGCCGAATCAGCCCCAGCATTTT. Amino acids: CASSLADRPNQPQHF.

This sequence joins TRBV7-2 and TRBJ1-6; weak D call: TRBD1 (5 bases). There are 15 residues in the CDR3. Germline values: CDR1 SGHTA, CDR2 FQGNSA. Trimming left V 2 bases short and J 10 bases short, with 15 bases between. CDR3 sequence reads: CASSLYRGEGSPLHF. The CDR3 bases are TGTGCCAGCAGCTTATATCGTGGGGAGGGGTCACCCCTCCACTTT.

This rearrangement joins TRBV18 to TRBJ1-6; D is ambiguous. The CDR3 is 14 residues long. Per the germline V gene, CDR1 is KGHSH and CDR2 is LQKENI. Trimming removed 5 bases at V and 0 bases at J, with 5 bases between. CDR3 sequence reads: CASSTSSYNSPLHF. In DNA, the CDR3 is TGTGCCAGCTCAACCAGCTCCTATAATTCACCCCTCCACTTT.

V gene TRBV6-5 combines with J gene TRBJ2-7, with 7 bases matching TRBD1. The CDR3 sequence is 12 residues long. The germline V gene encodes CDR1 MNHEY and CDR2 SVGAGI. The trim removed 9 bases at V and 5 bases at J, leaving 7 bases unmatched. Here the CDR3 DNA reads TGTGCCAGACTGACAGGGCTACACGAGCAGTACTTC. This gives the protein CARLTGLHEQYF.

This rearrangement joins TRBV6-1 to TRBJ1-2; D is possibly TRBD1 (6 bases). In germline, CDR1 is MNHNS, CDR2 SASEGT. Deletions cut 2 bases from V and 7 bases from J, with 14 bases between. This CDR3 is built from 14 residues. CDR3 loop: CASSENSAGAGYTF. The CDR3 DNA reads TGTGCCAGCAGTGAAAATTCCGCGGGGGCTGGCTACACCTTC.

The rearrangement uses TRBV3-1 (or the pseudogene TRBV3-2) and TRBJ1-1; D unclear. Germline V gives CDR1 LGHDT, CDR2 YNNKEL (reference sequence). The V end was cut by 0 bases, the J end by 8 bases, with 10 bases between. The CDR3 runs to 13 residues. CDR3 DNA: TGTGCCAGCAGCCAAGATTGGCAATACGAAGCTTTCTTT. Protein: CASSQDWQYEAFF.